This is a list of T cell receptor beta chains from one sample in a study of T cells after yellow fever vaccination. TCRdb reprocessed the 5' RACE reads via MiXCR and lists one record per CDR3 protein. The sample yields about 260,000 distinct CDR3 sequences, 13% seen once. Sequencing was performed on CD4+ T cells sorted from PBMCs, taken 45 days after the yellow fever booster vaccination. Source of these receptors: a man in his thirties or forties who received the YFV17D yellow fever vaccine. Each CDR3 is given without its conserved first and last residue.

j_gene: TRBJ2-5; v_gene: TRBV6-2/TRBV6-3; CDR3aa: ASRISREETQY
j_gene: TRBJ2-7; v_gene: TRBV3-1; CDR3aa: ASSPGTGTNEQY
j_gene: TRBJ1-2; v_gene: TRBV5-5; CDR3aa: ASSLTRGTGLNDGYT
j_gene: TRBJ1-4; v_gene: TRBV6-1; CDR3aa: ASRSPGQGSTNEKLF
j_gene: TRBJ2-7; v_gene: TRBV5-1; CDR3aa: ASSEKGPYEQY
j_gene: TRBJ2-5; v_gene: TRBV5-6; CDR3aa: ASSLITRKRSQY
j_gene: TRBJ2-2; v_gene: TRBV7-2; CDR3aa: ASSAYSGTGELF
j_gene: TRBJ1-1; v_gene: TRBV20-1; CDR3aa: SAGRDTEAF
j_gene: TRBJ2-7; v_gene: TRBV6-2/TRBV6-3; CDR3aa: ASSLRGGRSYEQY
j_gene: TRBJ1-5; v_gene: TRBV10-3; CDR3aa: AISLQGDQPQH
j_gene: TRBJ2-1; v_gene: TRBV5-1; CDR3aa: ASSSAHATYNEQF
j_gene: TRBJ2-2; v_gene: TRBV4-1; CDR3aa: ASSQTAISGSLAGELF
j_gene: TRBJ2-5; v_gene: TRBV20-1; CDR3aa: SAYGSGRGETQY
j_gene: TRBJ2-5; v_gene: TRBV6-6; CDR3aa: ASSGAQETQY
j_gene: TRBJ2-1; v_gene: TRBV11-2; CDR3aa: ASSLPALNEQF
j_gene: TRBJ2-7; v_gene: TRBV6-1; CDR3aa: ASKVRREGRYEQY
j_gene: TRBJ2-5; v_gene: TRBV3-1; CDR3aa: ASSQDTLRHQETQY
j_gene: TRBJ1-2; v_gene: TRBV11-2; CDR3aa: ASSLGGLAGFT
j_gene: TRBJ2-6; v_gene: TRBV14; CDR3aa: ASSQVAGANVLT
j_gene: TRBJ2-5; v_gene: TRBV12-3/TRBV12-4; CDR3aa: ASSLGGGSETQY
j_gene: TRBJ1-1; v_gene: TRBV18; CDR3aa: ASSRGPGTDTEAF
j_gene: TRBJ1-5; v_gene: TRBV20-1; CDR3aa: SARDTSNQPQH
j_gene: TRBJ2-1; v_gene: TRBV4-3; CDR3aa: ASSPDDSPRINEQF
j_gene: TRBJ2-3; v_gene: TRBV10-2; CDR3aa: ASSGFTYTDTQY
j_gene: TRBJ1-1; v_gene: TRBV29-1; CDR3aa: SVYRGVNTEAF
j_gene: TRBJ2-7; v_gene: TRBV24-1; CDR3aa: ATSRDTAYEQY
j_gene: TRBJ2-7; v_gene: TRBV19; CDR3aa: ARVPDRRSYEQY
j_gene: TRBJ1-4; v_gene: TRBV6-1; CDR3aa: ASSEVRFEKLF
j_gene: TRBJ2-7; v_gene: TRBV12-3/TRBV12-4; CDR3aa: ASSFSRGGGEQY
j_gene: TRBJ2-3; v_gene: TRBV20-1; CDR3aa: SARRRGSTDTQY
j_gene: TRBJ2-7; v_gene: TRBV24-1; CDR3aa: ATSGQSQYEQY
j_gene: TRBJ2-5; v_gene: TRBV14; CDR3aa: ASSQSRKETQY
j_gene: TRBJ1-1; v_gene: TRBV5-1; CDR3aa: ASSLVQGFTEAF
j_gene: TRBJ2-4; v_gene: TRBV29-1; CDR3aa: SVEWVGLAGVLVSKNIQY
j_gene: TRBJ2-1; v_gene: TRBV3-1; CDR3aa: ASSQDSGLLGEQF
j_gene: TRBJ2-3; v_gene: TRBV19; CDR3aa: ASSSPGTTSTDTQY
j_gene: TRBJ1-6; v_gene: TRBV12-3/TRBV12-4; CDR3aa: ASRGDEYSPLH
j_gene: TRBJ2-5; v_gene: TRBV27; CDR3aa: ASSSQGVKTQY
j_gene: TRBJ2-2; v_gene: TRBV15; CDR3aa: AHSEGYNTGELF
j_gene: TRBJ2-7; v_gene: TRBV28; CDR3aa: ASSLVGLTSGTYEQY
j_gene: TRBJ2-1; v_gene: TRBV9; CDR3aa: ASSVAGTTYNEQF
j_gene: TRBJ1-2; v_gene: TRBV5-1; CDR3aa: ASSLGQHYGYT
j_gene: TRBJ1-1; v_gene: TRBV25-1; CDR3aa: ASSELLNTEAF
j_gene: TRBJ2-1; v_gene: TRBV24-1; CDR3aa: ATSGSASNEQF
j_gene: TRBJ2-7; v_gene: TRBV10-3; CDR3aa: AISEIQNYEQY
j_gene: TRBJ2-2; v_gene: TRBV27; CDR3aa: ASSLSIGRGTGELF
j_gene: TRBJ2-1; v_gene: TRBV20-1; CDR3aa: SEVSGTRNEQF